A selection of T cell receptor beta chains follows, all from one sample in a study of cytomegalovirus exposure and HLA in healthy donors. Profiling relied on immunoSEQ multiplex PCR, and the TCRdb table lists in-frame clones only, not all of them. Among a few hundred thousand clones, 75% to 90% were seen once, and the ten largest hold around 15%. Input material: PBMCs. These receptor sequences come from a woman in her twenties or thirties in good health and CMV-seropositive. CDR3s include the opening cysteine and the closing phenylalanine or tryptophan. The D gene is left open where the match is weak. Size tells how often a clone was seen (once, few, many) or the class of an expanded clone, and some rows leave it out.

V gene	clone size	J gene	D gene	CDR3 DNA	CDR3 protein
TRBV2	.	TRBJ1-2	.	TGTGCCAGCAGTGGGGACCCGGGGGGAGAGCATGGCTACACCTTC	CASSGDPGGEHGYTF
TRBV9	.	TRBJ2-1	TRBD2	TGTGCCAGCAATGCGGCGGGACTAGCGGGAGCCAATGAGCAGTTCTTC	CASNAAGLAGANEQFF
TRBV30	.	TRBJ1-2	.	TGTGCCTGGAGTACCCGAATCTTCTATGGCTACACCTTC	CAWSTRIFYGYTF
TRBV2	.	TRBJ2-7	.	TGTGCCAGCAGTGTTACATACGAGCAGTACTTC	CASSVTYEQYF
TRBV10-3	.	TRBJ1-1	.	TGTGCCATCAGTGACCGGACAGATGCTTTCTTT	CAISDRTDAFF
TRBV6-6	.	TRBJ2-2	TRBD2	TGTGCCAGCAGACTCGGACTAGCAGTCACCGGGGAGCTGTTTTTT	CASRLGLAVTGELFF
TRBV5-1	many	TRBJ2-1	.	TGCGCCAGCAGCCTCCTGACACAGGGCGATGAGCAGTTCTTC	CASSLLTQGDEQFF
TRBV7-2	.	TRBJ2-7	TRBD1	TGTGCCAGCAGCCCGTACAGGGGGCTCTACGAGCAGTACTTC	CASSPYRGLYEQYF
TRBV9	.	TRBJ2-1	TRBD2	TGTGCCAGCAGCCAGGGGCTAGCGGGAGTTCTATACAATGAGCAGTTCTTC	CASSQGLAGVLYNEQFF
TRBV4-3	.	TRBJ2-2	.	TGCGCCAGCAGCCAAGTCATGGGACCAGCGAACACCGGGGAGCTGTTTTTT	CASSQVMGPANTGELFF
TRBV4-1	.	TRBJ2-3	TRBD1	TGCGCCAGCAGCCAAATACGAGACAGGGCGACAGATACGCAGTATTTT	CASSQIRDRATDTQYF
TRBV30	.	TRBJ1-4	.	TGTGCCTGGAGGGACTTAGCTTCTAATGAAAAACTGTTTTTT	CAWRDLASNEKLFF
TRBV9	.	TRBJ2-7	.	TGTGCCAGCAGCGGTACGACACAAACCTACGAGCAGTACTTC	CASSGTTQTYEQYF
TRBV7-3	.	TRBJ2-1	TRBD1	TGTGCCAGCAGCTCTACAGGGGCCTACAATGAGCAGTTCTTC	CASSSTGAYNEQFF
TRBV27	few	TRBJ2-7	.	TGTGCCAGCAGTTTTGTTGGGACACCGTACTACGAGCAGTACTTC	CASSFVGTPYYEQYF
TRBV6-5	.	TRBJ1-2	.	TGTGCCAGCAGCTCAAACCGGAACTATGGCTACACCTTC	CASSSNRNYGYTF
TRBV30	.	TRBJ1-1	.	TGTGCCTGGAGTGTAGGTACAGGGCCCCCTGAAGCTTTCTTT	CAWSVGTGPPEAFF
TRBV6-1	.	TRBJ1-1	.	TGTGCCAGCATTAGGGGGATGGAGAACACTGAAGCTTTCTTT	CASIRGMENTEAFF